This TCR beta chain was observed in a study of breast tumors, draining lymph nodes, adjacent tissues. J was trimmed by 7 bases and V by 1 base; bases with no gene match: 10. The CDR3 totals 15 residues. Per germline, CDR1 SGDLS and CDR2 YYNGEE. General observations from the study: That most tumor T cells come from lymph nodes remained unproven. Compared with basal-like, luminal-like tumors shared significantly more repertoire with nontumor tissue. Tumor TCR diversity was below lymph nodes but above nontumor tissue.

Samples came from axillary lymph nodes draining the breast cancer. In its sample, this clonotype was seen many times. The target antigen is unknown. TCRdb reanalysed the multiplex PCR reads using MiXCR and keeps one entry per CDR3 protein. The table records tens of thousands of distinct CDR3 sequences, over 25% of them present only once. The TCR sequence derives from a female donor with breast cancer. Some clones in this sample may be carry-over from other donors' samples. Sequencing was performed on axillary lymph node tissue. This chain links TRBV9 with TRBJ1-2; 7 bases match TRBD1. The CDR3 spells CASSVKPQGNGGYTF. The CDR3 region has the DNA TGTGCCAGCAGCGTAAAACCACAGGGGAACGGTGGCTACACCTTC.